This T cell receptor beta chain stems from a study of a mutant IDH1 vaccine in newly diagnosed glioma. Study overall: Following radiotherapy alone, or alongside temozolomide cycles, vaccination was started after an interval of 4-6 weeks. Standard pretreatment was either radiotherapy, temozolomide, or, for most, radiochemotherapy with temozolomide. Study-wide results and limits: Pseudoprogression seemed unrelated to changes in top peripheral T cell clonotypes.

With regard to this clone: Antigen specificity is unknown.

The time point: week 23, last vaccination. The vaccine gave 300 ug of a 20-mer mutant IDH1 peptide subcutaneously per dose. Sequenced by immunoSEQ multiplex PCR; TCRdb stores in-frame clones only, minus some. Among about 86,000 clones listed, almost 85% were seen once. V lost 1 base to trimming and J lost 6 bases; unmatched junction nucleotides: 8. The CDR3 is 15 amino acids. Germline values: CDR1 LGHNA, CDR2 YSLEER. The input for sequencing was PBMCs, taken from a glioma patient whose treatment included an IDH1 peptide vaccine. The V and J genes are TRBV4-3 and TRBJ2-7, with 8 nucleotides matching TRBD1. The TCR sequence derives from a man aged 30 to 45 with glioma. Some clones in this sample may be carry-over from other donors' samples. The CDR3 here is CASSQGRGRDGEQYF. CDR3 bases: TGCGCCAGCAGCCAAGGCAGGGGGCGGGATGGCGAGCAGTACTTC.